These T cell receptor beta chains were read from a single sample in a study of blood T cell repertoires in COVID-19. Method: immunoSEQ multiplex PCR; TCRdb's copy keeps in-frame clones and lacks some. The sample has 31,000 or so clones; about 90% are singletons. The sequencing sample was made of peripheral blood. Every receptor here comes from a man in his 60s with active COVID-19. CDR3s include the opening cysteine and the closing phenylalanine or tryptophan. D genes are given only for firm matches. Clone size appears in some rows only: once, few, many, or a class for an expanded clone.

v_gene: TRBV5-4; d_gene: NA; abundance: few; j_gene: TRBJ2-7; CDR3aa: CASSLGGRVNEQYF; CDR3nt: TGTGCCAGCAGCTTAGGTGGCAGGGTTAATGAGCAGTACTTC
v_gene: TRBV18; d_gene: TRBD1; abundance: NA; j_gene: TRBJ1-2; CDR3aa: CASSPGQANYGYTF; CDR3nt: TGTGCCAGCTCACCGGGACAGGCAAACTATGGCTACACCTTC
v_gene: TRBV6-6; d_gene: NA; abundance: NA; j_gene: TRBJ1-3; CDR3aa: CASSTQRLGNTIYF; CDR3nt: TGTGCCAGCAGCACCCAGAGACTCGGAAACACCATATATTTT
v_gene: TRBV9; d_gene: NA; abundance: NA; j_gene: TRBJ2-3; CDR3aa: CASSVDGGEGNTQYF; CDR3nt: TGTGCCAGCAGCGTAGACGGGGGTGAAGGAAATACGCAGTATTTT
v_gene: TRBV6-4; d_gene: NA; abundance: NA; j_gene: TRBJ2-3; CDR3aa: CASSTEYSTDTQYF; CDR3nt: TGTGCCAGCAGCACAGAATATAGCACAGATACGCAGTATTTT
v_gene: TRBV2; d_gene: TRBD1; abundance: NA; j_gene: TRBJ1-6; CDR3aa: CASAEMTGGHSPLHF; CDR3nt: TGTGCCAGCGCAGAAATGACAGGGGGACATTCACCCCTCCACTTT
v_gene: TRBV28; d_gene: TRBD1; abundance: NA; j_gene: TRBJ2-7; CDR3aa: CASSPMTGGLVEQYF; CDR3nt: TGTGCCAGCAGTCCCATGACAGGGGGCCTGGTCGAGCAGTACTTC
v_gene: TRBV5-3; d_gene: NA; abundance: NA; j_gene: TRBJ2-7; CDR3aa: CARAPRGSSYEQYF; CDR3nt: TGTGCCAGAGCCCCGAGGGGGAGCTCCTACGAGCAGTACTTC
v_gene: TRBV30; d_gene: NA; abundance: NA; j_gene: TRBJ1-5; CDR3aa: CAWSTGENQPQHF; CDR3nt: TGTGCCTGGAGTACGGGAGAGAATCAGCCCCAGCATTTT
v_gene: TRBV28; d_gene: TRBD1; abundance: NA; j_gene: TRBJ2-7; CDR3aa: CASSPWTGGYEQYF; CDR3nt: TGTGCCAGCAGTCCCTGGACAGGTGGGTACGAGCAGTACTTC
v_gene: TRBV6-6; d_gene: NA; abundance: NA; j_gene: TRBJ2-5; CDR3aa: CASSYGGQETQYF; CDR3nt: TGTGCCAGCTCCTACGGGGGTCAAGAGACCCAGTACTTC
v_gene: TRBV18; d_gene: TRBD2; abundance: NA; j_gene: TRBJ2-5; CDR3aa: CASSPDGLAGQETQYF; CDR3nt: TGTGCCAGCTCACCAGACGGACTAGCGGGGCAAGAGACCCAGTACTTC
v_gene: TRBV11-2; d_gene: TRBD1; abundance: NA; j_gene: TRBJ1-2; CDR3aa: CASSQGTATNYGYTF; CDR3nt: TGTGCCAGCAGCCAGGGGACAGCGACTAACTATGGCTACACCTTC
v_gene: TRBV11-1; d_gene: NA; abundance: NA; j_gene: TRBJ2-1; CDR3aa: CASSWTGSYNEQFF; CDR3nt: TGTGCCAGCAGCTGGACGGGGTCCTACAATGAGCAGTTCTTC
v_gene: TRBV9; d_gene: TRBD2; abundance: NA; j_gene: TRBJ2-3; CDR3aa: CASSQRTSGGDTQYF; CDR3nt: TGTGCCAGCAGCCAGCGGACTAGCGGGGGAGATACGCAGTATTTT
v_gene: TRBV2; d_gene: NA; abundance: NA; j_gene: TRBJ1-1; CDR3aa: CASSGDMNTEAFF; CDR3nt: TGTGCCAGCAGTGGAGACATGAACACTGAAGCTTTCTTT
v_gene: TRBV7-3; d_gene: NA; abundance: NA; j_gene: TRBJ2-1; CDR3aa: CASSPQPGRVDNEQFF; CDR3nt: TGTGCCAGCAGCCCCCAACCGGGCAGGGTTGACAATGAGCAGTTCTTC